This T cell receptor (beta chain) was captured in a study of shared clonotypes between healthy human individuals. General observations from the study: Clonotype sharing among donors likely depends on sequencing depth. Although depth was large, rarefaction showed that sequencing of the sorted subsets was incomplete.

The J segment lost 0 bases and the V segment lost 3 bases, leaving 2 bases of the junction unmatched. The CDR3 covers 14 residues. The germline V gene encodes CDR1 SGHRS and CDR2 YFSETQ. As for this clone: Its antigen is not known. The same CDR3 also results from other DNA sequences found in this sample.

The method was immunoSEQ multiplex PCR; TCRdb's version includes in-frame clones alone and lacks a portion of them. The sample includes a few million clones, 85% to 95% of them seen just once. The sample comprised naive CD4+ T cells sorted from blood. The subset denotes: CD45RA+ positively selected. The rearrangement links TRBV5-1 to TRBJ2-7, with TRBD1 matching over 8 bases. This TCR came from a man younger than 30 in good health. The DNA for the CDR3 is TGCGCCAGCAGCTCGACAGGGGTCTCCTACGAGCAGTACTTC. The encoded protein is CASSSTGVSYEQYF. Combining the CDR3 with reference TRBV5-1 and TRBJ2-7 gives the whole variable domain KAGVTQTPRYLIKTRGQQVTLSCSPISGHRSVSWYQQTPGQGLQFLFEYFSETQRNKGNFPGRFSGRQFSNSRSEMNVSTLELGDSALYLCASSSTGVSYEQYFGPGTRLTVT.